The 5 T cell receptor beta chains in this list originate from one sample, sequenced in a study of blood T cells in healthy people across ages. The authors ran a second PCR of 7 to 11 cycles using a sample-barcoded 5' primer and a J-beta primer mix. MiXCR, applied by TCRdb to the 5' RACE reads, yields one record per CDR3 protein. Here the sample spans about 1.5 million distinct CDR3 sequences, around 42% being singletons. Sequencing input: blood. Receptors originate from a woman under 30 in good health.

This sequence joins TRBV14 and TRBJ2-7; the D call may be TRBD1 or TRBD2 (5 bases each). Trimming pared 3 bases from V and 12 bases from J, leaving 15 bases between. The CDR3 has 12 amino acids. Germline-derived CDR1 and CDR2 are SGHDN and FVKESK. CDR3 DNA sequence: TGTGCCAGCAGCCAGAAAGGCTCCGGGACGTACTTC. It codes for CASSQKGSGTYF.

This chain uses TRBV7-6 with TRBJ2-7; D ambiguous. The CDR3 is 16 residues long. Looked up from germline, CDR1 is SGHVS and CDR2 is FNYEAQ. The ends were cut back, 5 bases at V and 7 bases at J, with 24 bases in the middle. The CDR3 DNA is TGTGCCAGCAGCCTGGGCGCGACTGGAACTTCTCGAGAGCAGTACTTC. Protein product: CASSLGATGTSREQYF.

The J gene is TRBJ1-2, the V gene TRBV12-3 or TRBV12-4; D ambiguous. V was pared by 7 bases and J by 2 bases, with 11 bases between. This CDR3 region has 13 residues. The CDR3 sequence: CASIPGQNYGYTF. Written as DNA, the CDR3 is TGTGCCAGCATCCCCGGGCAAAACTATGGCTACACCTTC.

The chain is built from TRBV5-1 and TRBJ2-5; weak D call: TRBD2 (5 bases). Deletions cut 4 bases from V and 2 bases from J, with 12 bases between. This CDR3 has 14 residues. Germline V gives CDR1 SGHRS, CDR2 YFSETQ. The CDR3 is CASSHRDTQETQYF. CDR3 bases: TGCGCCAGCAGCCACCGGGATACTCAAGAGACCCAGTACTTC.

V gene TRBV5-1 combines with J gene TRBJ2-3; maybe TRBD2 (6 bases). The length of the CDR3 is 15 residues. Germline CDR1 is SGHRS and CDR2 is YFSETQ. V gave up 2 bases and J gave up 8 bases, with 18 bases separating them. The CDR3 bases are TGCGCCAGCAGCTTTCGGAGGGCCAGCAGGAGTACGCAGTATTTT. It encodes CASSFRRASRSTQYF. Full variable domain (outside the CDR3, taken from reference TRBV5-1 and TRBJ2-3): KAGVTQTPRYLIKTRGQQVTLSCSPISGHRSVSWYQQTPGQGLQFLFEYFSETQRNKGNFPGRFSGRQFSNSRSEMNVSTLELGDSALYLCASSFRRASRSTQYFGPGTRLTVL.